Listed below are T cell receptor beta chains from one sample, sequenced in a study of post-analysis software for immune sequencing data. Each CDR3 protein is one row after TCRdb ran MiXCR on the PCR reads. The repertoire holds around 770,000 distinct CDR3 sequences, with about 43% as singletons. Sequencing was done on a sample of blood. Receptors were obtained from a girl aged 5-17 years with multiple sclerosis. Each CDR3 is given with its conserved first and last residue. Fields, in order: CDR3 length, clone size, D gene, J gene, V gene, CDR3 protein, CDR3 DNA. A D gene is named only where the DNA matches it firmly. Size is omitted from some rows. Given values are once, few, many or a class for expanded clones.

16 | - | TRBD1 | TRBJ2-3 | TRBV5-1 | CASSEITRQGTDTQYF | TGCGCCAGCAGCGAAATTACGAGACAGGGGACAGATACGCAGTATTTT
15 | - | TRBD1 | TRBJ2-7 | TRBV28 | CASSSPGTDSYEQYF | TGTGCCAGCAGCTCCCCCGGGACAGACTCCTACGAGCAGTACTTC
12 | - | TRBD1 | TRBJ1-2 | TRBV30 | CAWPQGADGYTF | TGTGCCTGGCCACAGGGGGCGGATGGCTACACCTTC
14 | - | - | TRBJ2-3 | TRBV6-2/TRBV6-3 | CASSSGHHTDTQYF | TGTGCCAGCAGTTCTGGACACCACACAGATACGCAGTATTTT
15 | once | TRBD1 | TRBJ1-4 | TRBV2 | CASSGQGATNEKLFF | TGTGCCAGCAGTGGACAGGGGGCAACTAATGAAAAACTGTTTTTT
12 | many | - | TRBJ2-5 | TRBV12-3/TRBV12-4 | CASSFLQETQYF | TGTGCCAGCAGTTTTCTCCAAGAGACCCAGTACTTC
14 | - | - | TRBJ2-4 | TRBV28 | CASSSQGRRNIQYF | TGTGCCAGCAGTTCCCAGGGGCGAAGAAACATTCAGTACTTC
13 | once | - | TRBJ2-5 | TRBV20-1 | CSAREAPSETQYF | TGCAGTGCTAGAGAGGCTCCTTCAGAGACCCAGTACTTC
15 | - | - | TRBJ1-5 | TRBV12-3/TRBV12-4 | CASSLGTPLSGPQHF | TGTGCCAGCAGTTTGGGGACCCCACTGTCGGGGCCCCAGCATTTT
15 | - | - | TRBJ1-2 | TRBV12-3/TRBV12-4 | CASSSRPPPLNGYTF | TGTGCCAGCAGTTCGCGTCCACCGCCTCTAAATGGCTACACCTTC
11 | - | - | TRBJ1-1 | TRBV7-6 | CAAGGDTEAFF | TGTGCCGCGGGAGGTGACACTGAAGCTTTCTTT
16 | - | TRBD1 | TRBJ2-5 | TRBV28 | CASSLVEAGGQETQYF | TGTGCCAGCAGTTTAGTGGAGGCAGGGGGCCAAGAGACCCAGTACTTC
18 | - | TRBD1 | TRBJ1-2 | TRBV5-6 | CASSLDPGQGWKGYGYTF | TGTGCCAGCAGCTTGGACCCGGGACAGGGGTGGAAAGGCTATGGCTACACCTTC
14 | few | - | TRBJ2-7 | TRBV13 | CASSLGTVDYEQYF | TGTGCCAGCAGCTTAGGGACGGTCGACTACGAGCAGTACTTC
14 | - | TRBD2 | TRBJ2-7 | TRBV5-1 | CASSLRAGDDEQYF | TGCGCCAGCAGCTTGAGAGCGGGAGATGACGAGCAGTACTTC
16 | - | TRBD1 | TRBJ2-5 | TRBV7-9 | CASSLGDRGLQETQYF | TGTGCCAGCAGCTTGGGGGACAGGGGGCTCCAAGAGACCCAGTACTTC
18 | - | TRBD1 | TRBJ2-3 | TRBV5-1 | CASSLDYLTGVRTDTQYF | TGCGCCAGCAGCTTGGATTATCTTACAGGGGTCCGCACAGATACGCAGTATTTT
17 | - | - | TRBJ2-1 | TRBV3-1 | CASSQEGAGFTYNEQFF | TGTGCCAGCAGCCAAGAAGGGGCAGGGTTCACCTACAATGAGCAGTTCTTC
13 | - | - | TRBJ1-1 | TRBV27 | CASSLTDNTEAFF | TGTGCCAGCAGTCTGACAGACAACACTGAAGCTTTCTTT
17 | once | - | TRBJ1-4 | TRBV20-1 | CSARLRRTLPTNEKLFF | TGCAGTGCTAGACTCCGACGGACCCTCCCAACTAATGAAAAACTGTTTTTT
13 | once | TRBD2 | TRBJ2-5 | TRBV20-1 | CSARSGGEETQYF | TGCAGTGCTAGAAGCGGGGGTGAAGAGACCCAGTACTTC
14 | - | - | TRBJ2-1 | TRBV6-1 | CASSEARRDDEQFF | TGTGCCAGCAGTGAAGCGAGGCGGGACGATGAGCAGTTCTTC
14 | - | - | TRBJ2-3 | TRBV7-2 | CASSPSPFGDTQYF | TGTGCCAGCAGCCCCAGTCCCTTCGGAGATACGCAGTATTTT
12 | - | - | TRBJ2-3 | TRBV7-9 | CASSLEVDTQYF | TGTGCCAGCAGCTTAGAGGTTGATACGCAGTATTTT
15 | - | TRBD2 | TRBJ2-7 | TRBV5-1 | CASSLGTSGSYGQYF | TGCGCCAGCAGCTTGGGGACTAGCGGGAGCTACGGGCAGTACTTC
14 | few | - | TRBJ1-2 | TRBV28 | CASSPAGGVYGYTF | TGTGCCAGCAGTCCCGCGGGTGGAGTCTATGGCTACACCTTC
14 | few | TRBD1 | TRBJ2-3 | TRBV12-5 | CASGTGTDTDTQYF | TGTGCTAGTGGAACCGGGACAGACACAGATACGCAGTATTTT
12 | - | - | TRBJ1-5 | TRBV28 | CANSGKGQPQHF | TGTGCCAACTCCGGGAAAGGGCAGCCCCAGCATTTT
15 | - | TRBD1 | TRBJ1-5 | TRBV24-1 | CATSDGQGRYQPQHF | TGTGCCACCAGTGACGGACAGGGACGCTATCAGCCCCAGCATTTT
15 | - | - | TRBJ2-5 | TRBV7-6 | CASSLLRGVQETQYF | TGTGCCAGCAGCTTACTCAGGGGGGTCCAAGAGACCCAGTACTTC
14 | - | - | TRBJ2-5 | TRBV4-1 | CASRHDGDQETQYF | TGCGCCAGCAGACACGACGGGGACCAAGAGACCCAGTACTTC
17 | - | - | TRBJ1-3 | TRBV5-1 | CASSLISSDLGGNTIYF | TGCGCCAGCAGCTTAATCTCGTCGGATCTAGGTGGAAACACCATATATTTT
15 | - | - | TRBJ2-1 | TRBV27 | CASSWGGGSTNEQFF | TGTGCCAGCAGTTGGGGGGGCGGGAGTACCAATGAGCAGTTCTTC
15 | once | - | TRBJ2-3 | TRBV20-1 | CSAPSTGLSTDTQYF | TGCAGTGCTCCTAGCACCGGGTTGAGCACAGATACGCAGTATTTT
16 | - | TRBD2 | TRBJ2-7 | TRBV6-6 | CASSLTTSVVAYEQYF | TGTGCCAGCAGTTTAACGACTAGCGTCGTAGCCTACGAGCAGTACTTC
19 | - | - | TRBJ2-1 | TRBV29-1 | CSVASLRPWDRSSYNEQFF | TGCAGCGTTGCCTCTTTGCGACCATGGGACCGAAGCTCCTACAATGAGCAGTTCTTC
15 | - | - | TRBJ2-7 | TRBV25-1 | CASSEFFPPEGEQYF | TGTGCCAGCAGTGAATTCTTCCCCCCTGAAGGCGAGCAGTACTTC
13 | few | - | TRBJ2-4 | TRBV12-3/TRBV12-4 | CASTPERKNIQYF | TGTGCCAGCACCCCCGAGAGGAAAAACATTCAGTACTTC
16 | - | - | TRBJ1-2 | TRBV11-2 | CASSFALGHGEYGYTF | TGTGCCAGCAGCTTCGCCCTCGGACATGGGGAATATGGCTACACCTTC
12 | - | - | TRBJ2-7 | TRBV5-1 | CASSRGWREQYF | TGCGCCAGCAGCCGAGGCTGGCGGGAGCAGTACTTC
15 | - | TRBD1 | TRBJ2-3 | TRBV20-1 | CSATKTGVSTDTQYF | TGCAGTGCGACCAAAACAGGGGTTTCGACAGATACGCAGTATTTT
18 | - | - | TRBJ2-3 | TRBV20-1 | CSARDRVYRNRRTDTQYF | TGCAGTGCTAGAGATCGGGTATATCGAAACCGGCGCACAGATACGCAGTATTTT